The clone carrying this TCR beta chain was seen only a few times. TCRdb redid the calling of the 5' RACE reads with MiXCR, one entry per CDR3 protein. This table holds nearly 550,000 distinct CDR3 sequences, roughly 21% found once. CDR1 and CDR2 (germline): DFQATT, SNEGSKA (reference sequence). CDR3 length equals 14 residues. The V end lost 3 bases, the J end lost 3 bases, and 15 bases lay between the germline ends. This sample stems from a study of T cells after yellow fever vaccination. The clonotype originates from a man aged 25-40 years who received the YFV17D yellow fever vaccine. The material sequenced was PBMCs, taken 15 days after the yellow fever booster vaccination. V is TRBV20-1 and J is TRBJ2-7; D is perhaps TRBD2 (6 bases). The CDR3 sequence is CSASLARDDYEQYF. The CDR3, as DNA: TGCAGTGCTAGTCTAGCGCGGGACGACTACGAGCAGTACTTC.